These 14 T cell receptor beta chains were sequenced from one sample in a study of cytomegalovirus exposure and HLA in healthy donors. Researchers ran the PCR with 60 Vbeta and 13 Jbeta primers. Assay used: immunoSEQ multiplex PCR; TCRdb lists only in-frame clones, some missing. The sample consists of 85,000 to 130,000 clones, less than 85% of them appearing once. The specimen was PBMCs. The receptors derive from a man aged 55 to 70 in good health and CMV-seronegative.

This rearrangement joins TRBV10-2 to TRBJ2-5; 10 bases map to TRBD2. From germline, CDR1 is WSHSY and CDR2 SAAADI. This CDR3 comprises 16 residues. V gave up 4 bases and J gave up 5 bases; unmatched junction bases: 10. The CDR3 bases are TGCGCCAGCAGTGCCGCGAGCGGGGGGGCCCGTGAGACCCAGTACTTC. It encodes CASSAASGGARETQYF.

The chain is built from TRBV12-5 and TRBJ1-1; D possibly corresponds to TRBD1 (5 bases). The V and J ends lost 4 bases and 1 base respectively, with 7 bases between them. The germline V gene has CDR1 LGHNT and CDR2 FRNRAP. CDR3 size: 13 residues. In nucleotides, the CDR3 is TGTGCTAGTGGTTCGACAGAGAACACTGAAGCTTTCTTT. Translating it yields CASGSTENTEAFF. The whole variable domain, filled in from reference TRBV12-5 and TRBJ1-1, reads DARVTQTPRHKVTEMGQEVTMRCQPILGHNTVFWYRQTMMQGLELLAYFRNRAPLDDSGMPKDRFSAEMPDATLATLKIQPSEPRDSAVYFCASGSTENTEAFFGQGTRLTVV.

The DNA for the CDR3 is TGTGCCAGCAGGCCCGGAGGGGGCTACACCGGGGAGCTGTTTTTT. It translates to CASRPGGGYTGELFF. This chain joins TRBV6-5 and TRBJ2-2; D might be TRBD1 (7 bases). Germline loops: CDR1 MNHEY, CDR2 SVGAGI. This CDR3 is built from 15 residues. Trimming took 6 bases from V and 3 from J, leaving 14 bases between them.

V gene TRBV5-5 combines with J gene TRBJ1-2; a weak D match, TRBD1 (6 bases). V lost 5 bases and J 2 bases, leaving 16 bases between the germline ends. CDR1 and CDR2 (germline): SGHKS, YYEKEE (reference sequence). The CDR3 contains 15 residues. The CDR3 nucleotides read TGTGCCAGCAGTTTAATCCGGGACACCAACTATGGCTACACCTTC. As protein: CASSLIRDTNYGYTF.

The chain uses TRBV10-3 and TRBJ2-5; 9 bases are a match to TRBD1. Germline V gene data show CDR1 as ENHRY and CDR2 as SYGVKD. This CDR3 has 14 amino acids. After removal of 4 bases from V and 5 bases from J, the junction contained 5 bases not matched to a gene. In DNA form, the CDR3 reads TGTGCCATCAGTGTGACAGGGGGGAGGGAGACCCAGTACTTC. Translating gives CAISVTGGRETQYF.

The chain joins TRBV28 to TRBJ1-1, with D perhaps matching TRBD1 (6 bases). The CDR3 has 12 amino acids. Germline V lookup: CDR1 MDHEN, CDR2 SYDVKM. V was shortened by 1 base and J by 8 bases, with 8 bases between the two germline ends. The CDR3 reads CASSLLDREAFF. The CDR3 nucleotides read TGTGCCAGCAGTTTATTAGACAGGGAAGCTTTCTTT.

The CDR3 DNA follows: TGTGCCAGTAGTATAGTCTTCAGGGCAGATACGCAGTATTTT. This gives the protein CASSIVFRADTQYF. The chain carries TRBV19 and TRBJ2-3, with D perhaps matching TRBD1 (5 bases). The V gene lost 1 base and the J gene lost 4 bases, with 9 bases spanning the gap. CDR1 is LNHDA and CDR2 is SQIVND in the germline V gene (reference sequence). This CDR3 is 14 amino acids long.

The chain has TRBV6-1 and TRBJ2-3, with 7 bases fitting TRBD1. Germline trimming cut 0 bases from V and 6 bases from J; bases unmatched to any gene: 9. The CDR3 runs 16 residues. Germline-derived CDR1 and CDR2 are MNHNS and SASEGT. CDR3 bases: TGTGCCAGCAGTGAAGCGAGACAGGGTATACACGATACGCAGTATTTT. It yields the protein CASSEARQGIHDTQYF.

The gene calls are TRBV27 and TRBJ1-1; 7 bases fit TRBD1. CDR1 is MNHEY and CDR2 is SMNVEV in the germline V gene (reference sequence). This CDR3 comprises 12 residues. V lost 6 bases and J lost 5; bases outside the gene matches: 3. This CDR3 reads CASRQGITEAFF. CDR3 nucleotide sequence: TGTGCCAGCAGACAGGGGATTACTGAAGCTTTCTTT.

This chain connects TRBV5-1 to TRBJ2-3, with TRBD1 identical over 7 bases. Trimming at V came to 5 bases and at J to 1 base, leaving 4 bases not matched to a gene. The germline V gene has CDR1 SGHRS and CDR2 YFSETQ. There are 14 residues in the CDR3. The CDR3 region is CASSHGQGTDTQYF. The DNA of the CDR3 is TGCGCCAGCAGTCACGGACAGGGCACAGATACGCAGTATTTT.

The chain joins TRBV11-2 to TRBJ2-3; 7 bases fit TRBD1. The J segment lost 2 bases and the V segment lost 5 bases, leaving 4 bases of the junction unmatched. The germline V gene has CDR1 SGHAT and CDR2 FQNNGV. This CDR3 has 14 amino acids. CDR3 DNA: TGTGCCAGCAGCGCGACAGGGACCACAGATACGCAGTATTTT. It encodes CASSATGTTDTQYF.

This rearrangement joins TRBV6-1 to TRBJ1-3, with D possibly being TRBD1 (6 bases). CDR1 and CDR2 (germline): MNHNS, SASEGT. V shed 2 bases and J shed 0 bases, with 11 bases lying between them. The CDR3 extends over 16 amino acids. CDR3 in amino acids: CASSEQGRGSGNTIYF. CDR3 nucleotides: TGTGCCAGCAGTGAACAGGGGCGAGGCTCTGGAAACACCATATATTTT.

This chain uses TRBV18 with TRBJ2-2; no reliable D call. The germline V and J ends were trimmed by 3 bases and 3 bases, with 11 bases remaining between them. The CDR3 is 15 amino acids. Germline CDR1 is KGHSH and CDR2 is LQKENI. CDR3 protein: CASSPSQTDTGELFF. CDR3 sequence (DNA): TGTGCCAGCTCACCGTCACAGACCGACACCGGGGAGCTGTTTTTT.

The chain is built from TRBV19 and TRBJ2-2; TRBD1 aligns across 7 bases. The CDR3 extends over 17 amino acids. J gave up 1 base and V 5 bases, and 10 bases lay outside the gene matches. The germline gives CDR1 LNHDA, CDR2 SQIVND (reference sequence). CDR3 residues: CASSWGWDSLNTGELFF. The CDR3 region has the DNA TGTGCCAGTAGTTGGGGCTGGGACAGCCTGAACACCGGGGAGCTGTTTTTT.